This T cell receptor (beta chain) comes out of a study of blood T cell repertoires in COVID-19. Across the study: T cells, B-cell-depleted T cells, or PBMCs provided the cDNA or gDNA that served as material.

Donors were grouped by their self-reported clinical history. In the original workflow: Amplification with reference gene primers provided the estimates of nucleated cell counts. The repertoire was sequenced with immunoSEQ multiplex PCR; TCRdb's copy has only in-frame clones and lacks some. The V and J calls and clone size are taken from that table; D and trimming were inferred from the DNA. The sample lists about 130,000 clones; about 80% were seen once. This CDR3 spans 17 amino acids. V was pared by 5 bases and J by 4 bases, with 24 bases between. Germline lookup yields CDR1 LNHDA and CDR2 SQIVND (reference sequence).

The chain combines TRBV19 with TRBJ2-7, with a weak D call TRBD1 (6 bases). The receptor was derived from a man aged 45 to 65 who had recovered from COVID-19. The sample taken for sequencing was PBMCs or T cells enriched from blood (not recorded which). The CDR3 reads CASSGRDTPSGAYEQYF. The CDR3, as DNA: TGTGCCAGTAGTGGCCGGGACACTCCAAGTGGGGCATACGAGCAGTACTTC.